This T cell receptor (beta chain) is drawn from a study of cytomegalovirus exposure and HLA in healthy donors. Study-level points and caveats: In vitro testing confirmed a few CMV-associated chains as specific for CMV antigens.

A few counts support this clone. Its specificity is not known. Germline V gene data show CDR1 as SGHDT and CDR2 as YYEEEE. J was trimmed by 12 bases and V by 3 bases; bases with no gene match: 2. This CDR3 has 11 amino acids. The study ran its PCR with 60 Vbeta and 13 Jbeta primers. Repertoires were generated with immunoSEQ multiplex PCR, while TCRdb's copy carries only in-frame clones and drops some. The top ten clones hold around 5% of a sample with over 100,000 clones, 76% of them seen once. The TCR was taken from a woman aged 18-35 years in good health and CMV-seropositive. J is TRBJ2-1 and V is TRBV5-6; 8 positions match TRBD1. The specimen was PBMCs. The CDR3 is CASSSGQGQFF. The CDR3 DNA sequence: TGTGCCAGCAGCTCTGGACAGGGGCAGTTCTTC. Filled out from reference TRBV5-6 and TRBJ2-1, the complete variable domain reads DAGVTQSPTHLIKTRGQQVTLRCSPKSGHDTVSWYQQALGQGPQFIFQYYEEEERQRGNFPDRFSGHQFPNYSSELNVNALLLGDSALYLCASSSGQGQFFGPGTRLTVL.